Listed below are T cell receptor beta chains from one sample, sequenced in a study of graft-versus-host responses after intestinal transplantation. These receptors' targets are unknown. Only in-frame clones appear in the TCRdb table, and some are missing; sequencing was by immunoSEQ multiplex PCR. The data show fewer than 95,000 clones, roughly 91% seen once. The sample consisted of unstimulated CD8+ T cells sorted from spleen or lymph node cells, taken before intestinal transplant. These receptors were collected from a human donor who received an intestinal transplant. The CDR3 runs from the conserved cysteine through the conserved F or W. Fields, in order: V gene, clone size, J gene, D gene, CDR3 length, CDR3 protein, CDR3 DNA. A D gene is named only where the DNA matches it firmly. Only some rows state a clone size, as once, few, many or a class for expanded clones.

>TRBV15|NA|TRBJ2-7|TRBD2|15
CATSSMGLADYEQYF
TGTGCCACCAGCAGTATGGGACTAGCTGACTACGAGCAGTACTTC
>TRBV27|NA|TRBJ1-2|TRBD1|12
CASGKGQDGYTF
TGTGCCAGCGGGAAGGGACAGGATGGCTACACCTTC
>TRBV19|NA|TRBJ1-4|TRBD1|13
CASRQTGEEKLFF
TGTGCCAGTAGGCAGACAGGGGAGGAAAAACTGTTTTTT
>TRBV7-9|NA|TRBJ2-1|TRBD2|12
CASSSAWDYRFF
TGTGCCAGCAGCTCGGCATGGGACTACCGGTTCTTC
>TRBV5-5|NA|TRBJ2-7|NA|15
CASSLGTRTDYEQYF
TGTGCCAGCAGCTTGGGGACACGAACGGACTACGAGCAGTACTTC
>TRBV2|few|TRBJ2-1|TRBD2|18
CASSETPLAGGPYNEQFF
TGTGCCAGCAGTGAAACCCCACTAGCGGGGGGGCCATACAATGAGCAGTTCTTC
>TRBV4-3|NA|TRBJ2-7|TRBD1|16
CASSLGQGQGDYEQYF
TGCGCCAGCAGCCTAGGCCAAGGACAGGGGGACTACGAGCAGTACTTC
>TRBV6-5|NA|TRBJ1-2|TRBD1|14
CASRIRTGNYGYTF
TGTGCCAGCAGGATTCGGACAGGGAACTATGGCTACACCTTC
>TRBV6-5|few|TRBJ2-1|TRBD2|14
CASSSSGGADEQFF
TGTGCCAGCAGTTCTAGCGGGGGGGCGGATGAGCAGTTCTTC
>TRBV4-3|NA|TRBJ2-7|TRBD1|14
CASSPRQGRWEQYF
TGCGCCAGCAGCCCCCGACAGGGGAGGTGGGAGCAGTACTTC
>TRBV7-2|once|TRBJ2-1|NA|14
CASSFSISYNEQFF
TGTGCCAGCAGCTTTTCCATCAGCTACAATGAGCAGTTCTTC
>TRBV30|NA|TRBJ1-1|NA|13
CAGLAGMNTEAFF
TGTGCCGGATTGGCGGGGATGAACACTGAAGCTTTCTTT
>TRBV27|NA|TRBJ2-7|NA|13
CASSLSGYFGQYF
TGTGCCAGCAGTTTATCCGGGTATTTCGGGCAGTACTTC
>TRBV10-3|NA|TRBJ2-1|NA|13
CAISQDYPDEQFF
TGTGCCATCAGTCAGGACTATCCGGATGAGCAGTTCTTC
>TRBV15|NA|TRBJ2-1|NA|12
CATSRAGDEQFF
TGTGCCACCAGCAGAGCAGGGGATGAGCAGTTCTTC
>TRBV27|NA|TRBJ2-7|TRBD1|16
CASSWTGPRSSYEQYF
TGTGCCAGCAGTTGGACAGGGCCCAGGAGCTCCTACGAGCAGTACTTC
>TRBV29-1|NA|TRBJ2-1|TRBD2|15
CSVLGLAGRVNEQFF
TGCAGCGTTTTGGGACTAGCGGGGCGGGTCAATGAGCAGTTCTTC
>TRBV27|NA|TRBJ2-1|TRBD2|16
CASSPRTSGGYNEQFF
TGTGCCAGCAGTCCCCGGACTAGCGGGGGTTACAATGAGCAGTTCTTC
>TRBV4-3|NA|TRBJ2-3|NA|16
CASSQGGGGVPDTQYF
TGCGCCAGCAGCCAAGGGGGAGGGGGGGTTCCAGATACGCAGTATTTT
>TRBV7-6|NA|TRBJ1-2|NA|15
CASSPTRDLLGGYTF
TGTGCCAGCAGCCCCACCCGGGATCTTCTGGGGGGCTACACCTTC
>TRBV21-1|NA|TRBJ1-2|NA|13
CASRVGGPYGYTF
TGTGCCAGCAGAGTTGGAGGACCCTATGGCTACACCTTC
>TRBV29-1|NA|TRBJ1-2|TRBD1|16
CSVFAQTGGRNYGYTF
TGCAGCGTTTTCGCCCAGACAGGGGGCAGGAACTATGGCTACACCTTC
>TRBV30|NA|TRBJ1-2|NA|13
CAWSVGQNYGYTF
TGTGCCTGGAGTGTAGGACAGAACTATGGCTACACCTTC
>TRBV30|NA|TRBJ1-1|NA|13
CAWSGSAPLEAFF
TGTGCCTGGAGTGGCAGCGCACCGCTCGAAGCTTTCTTT
>TRBV29-1|NA|TRBJ2-7|TRBD1|14
CSVELHRGPGEQYF
TGCAGCGTTGAGCTTCACAGGGGGCCTGGGGAGCAGTACTTC
>TRBV27|NA|TRBJ2-7|TRBD2|14
CASSLSGGSYEQYF
TGTGCCAGCAGTTTATCGGGGGGGAGCTACGAGCAGTACTTC
>TRBV11-3|NA|TRBJ2-7|TRBD1|14
CASSYRDREYEQYF
TGTGCCAGCAGCTACCGGGACAGGGAGTACGAGCAGTACTTC
>TRBV9|NA|TRBJ2-1|TRBD2|13
CASSAGAGGEQFF
TGTGCCAGCAGCGCCGGGGCGGGGGGTGAGCAGTTCTTC
>TRBV30|NA|TRBJ1-6|TRBD1|16
CAWKPSGGTYNSPLHF
TGTGCCTGGAAACCGTCAGGGGGTACCTATAATTCACCCCTCCACTTT
>TRBV10-2|NA|TRBJ1-4|NA|14
CASSEGRGEEKLFF
TGCGCCAGCAGTGAGGGCAGGGGAGAAGAAAAACTGTTTTTT
>TRBV19|NA|TRBJ2-3|NA|16
CASRPTQGGGTDTQYF
TGTGCCAGTAGACCGACCCAGGGGGGAGGCACAGATACGCAGTATTTT
>TRBV5-4|once|TRBJ2-5|NA|13
CASSLDGQETQYF
TGTGCCAGCAGCCTGGACGGCCAAGAGACCCAGTACTTC
>TRBV11-2|NA|TRBJ2-7|NA|12
CASSSLAYEQYF
TGTGCCAGCAGCTCCCTCGCCTACGAGCAGTACTTC
>TRBV6-1|NA|TRBJ1-1|NA|13
CASSESRYTEAFF
TGTGCCAGCAGTGAAAGCAGGTACACTGAAGCTTTCTTT
>TRBV7-2|NA|TRBJ2-7|NA|15
CASSLALGSSYEQYF
TGTGCCAGCAGCTTAGCGCTAGGATCCTCCTACGAGCAGTACTTC
>TRBV10-3|NA|TRBJ2-2|TRBD1|17
CAISEFTGTATPGELFF
TGTGCCATCAGTGAGTTTACCGGGACAGCCACCCCCGGGGAGCTGTTTTTT
>TRBV15|NA|TRBJ1-2|NA|9
CATLQGYTF
TGTGCCACCTTACAGGGCTACACCTTC
>TRBV6-1|NA|TRBJ2-7|TRBD2|15
CASSDPSGGHNEQYF
TGTGCCAGCAGCGACCCCAGCGGGGGGCACAACGAGCAGTACTTC
>TRBV13|NA|TRBJ2-5|NA|13
CASSGRGGETQYF
TGTGCCAGCAGCGGGAGGGGGGGCGAGACCCAGTACTTC
>TRBV6-1|NA|TRBJ2-1|NA|15
CASSEWEGGYNEQFF
TGTGCCAGCAGTGAATGGGAAGGAGGATACAATGAGCAGTTCTTC
>TRBV7-9|NA|TRBJ1-1|NA|13
CASSFWGQGEAFF
TGTGCCAGCAGCTTTTGGGGTCAGGGGGAAGCTTTCTTT
>TRBV5-3|NA|TRBJ2-3|TRBD1|13
CARSRDSRDTQYF
TGTGCCAGAAGCAGGGACAGCAGAGATACGCAGTATTTT
>TRBV5-1|NA|TRBJ2-5|NA|13
CASFREMSETQYF
TGCGCCAGCTTCCGGGAGATGTCGGAGACCCAGTACTTC
>TRBV7-9|once|TRBJ1-1|NA|12
CASSYWGPEAFF
TGTGCCAGCAGCTATTGGGGGCCTGAAGCTTTCTTT
>TRBV18|NA|TRBJ2-7|TRBD2|17
CASSPPNTSGGPYEQYF
TGTGCCAGCTCACCACCGAATACTAGCGGGGGGCCCTACGAGCAGTACTTC